This T cell receptor (beta chain) was identified during a study of chemoradiotherapy in HPV16-positive cancers. Data came from immunoSEQ multiplex PCR; TCRdb stores just in-frame clones and leaves some out. This sample has roughly 20,000 clones; roughly 92% occur once, and the top ten carry roughly a sixth. Study-level results: Better recurrence-free survival went with HPV-responsive T-cell expansion in HPV16-positive patients.

There are 14 residues in the CDR3. Germline V gives CDR1 MNHEY, CDR2 SVGAGI. Trimming took off 6 bases at V and 3 bases at J, with 15 bases between the two ends. Samples were taken several times over chemoradiotherapy. About this clone: Its target is unknown.

The receptor comes from a human donor with HPV-associated anogenital cancer. The chain uses TRBV6-5 and TRBJ2-7; TRBD1 might be the D (6 bases). Sequencing was performed on blood, taken from a patient who underwent chemoradiotherapy. As DNA, the CDR3 is TGTGCCAGCAGCCGTACCGGGACACGCTACGAGCAGTACTTC. The encoded protein is CASSRTGTRYEQYF.